These 30 T cell receptor beta chains were sequenced from one sample in a study of shared clonotypes between healthy human individuals. The data were produced by immunoSEQ multiplex PCR, yet TCRdb's version contains in-frame clones alone and is incomplete. The sample carries about 2.5 million clones, approximately 90% recorded once. Source material: naive CD4+ T cells from PBMCs. Regarding subset: CD45RA+ positively selected. Every receptor here comes from a man younger than 30 in good health. Some clones in this sample may be carry-over from other donors' samples.

The CDR3 region has the DNA TGTGCCAGCAGTGAATTTTCGGGGGGCGACGGCTATGGCTACACCTTC. As protein: CASSEFSGGDGYGYTF. The chain uses TRBV25-1 and TRBJ1-2, with D tentatively TRBD1 (6 bases). Trimming cost V 1 base and J 4 bases, with 16 bases left between them. Germline V lookup: CDR1 MGHDK, CDR2 SYGVNS. The length of the CDR3 is 16 residues.

V gene TRBV5-4 combines with J gene TRBJ2-3; TRBD1 agrees at 7 bases. Per germline, CDR1 SGHNT and CDR2 YYREEE (reference sequence). This CDR3 comprises 17 residues. The J segment lost 2 bases and the V segment lost 5 bases, leaving 14 bases of the junction unmatched. This CDR3 reads CASSSSRDRGYTDTQYF. As DNA, the CDR3 is TGTGCCAGCAGTTCCAGCCGGGACAGAGGATACACAGATACGCAGTATTTT.

The genes are TRBV2 and TRBJ2-7; 9 bases are shared with TRBD1. V trimming: 6 bases; J trimming: 0 bases; junction bases outside the gene matches: 3. The germline CDR1 and CDR2 sequences are SNHLY and FYNNEI. This CDR3 has 14 residues. The CDR3 here is CASRSDRGSYEQYF. CDR3 DNA sequence: TGTGCCAGCAGATCGGACAGGGGCTCCTACGAGCAGTACTTC.

This rearrangement joins TRBV7-3 to TRBJ2-3, with 12 bases aligning to TRBD2. Germline loops: CDR1 SGHTA, CDR2 FQGTGA. After removal of 3 bases from V and 5 bases from J, the junction contained 3 bases not matched to a gene. The CDR3 consists of 15 residues. CDR3 amino acids: CASSFTSGRKDTQYF. CDR3 sequence (DNA): TGTGCCAGCAGCTTTACTAGCGGGAGGAAAGATACGCAGTATTTT.

The table lists this clone with a count of one. J is TRBJ1-5 and V is TRBV28; D is unresolved. The CDR3 is 14 amino acids. Between the trimmed V and J ends, which lost 2 bases and 6 bases, there was a span of 11 bases. The germline gives CDR1 MDHEN, CDR2 SYDVKM. CDR3 in amino acids: CASSLGFGAQPQHF. CDR3 bases: TGTGCCAGCAGTTTAGGGTTTGGTGCTCAGCCCCAGCATTTT.

This chain links TRBV7-2 with TRBJ2-2; the D call may be TRBD1 or TRBD2 (5 bases each). Trimming shortened V by 1 base and J by 8 bases, and 17 bases separated the two germline ends. Germline CDR1 reads SGHTA; CDR2 reads FQGNSA. CDR3 length: 16 residues. CDR3 sequence: CASSLVGTESMGELFF. The CDR3 DNA is TGTGCCAGCAGCTTAGTTGGGACGGAGTCTATGGGGGAGCTGTTTTTT.

The chain is built from TRBV6-6 and TRBJ2-1; D gene ambiguous. Germline V gene sequence: CDR1 MNHNY, CDR2 SVGAGI (reference sequence). Trimming cost V 6 bases and J 1 base, with 10 bases left between them. This CDR3 region has 14 residues. CDR3: CASSHRSSYNEQFF. DNA for the CDR3: TGTGCCAGCAGCCACCGGTCGTCCTACAATGAGCAGTTCTTC.

Here the CDR3 DNA reads TGTGCCAGCAGCGCCCAACTAGCGGGAGCAGAGACCCAGTACTTC. This codes for CASSAQLAGAETQYF. The chain joins TRBV7-7 to TRBJ2-5, with 11 bases identical to TRBD2. Per the germline V gene, CDR1 is SSHAT and CDR2 is FNYEAQ (reference sequence). There are 15 residues in the CDR3. Trimming at V came to 5 bases and at J to 4 bases, leaving 6 bases not matched to a gene. Together with reference TRBV7-7 and TRBJ2-5, the CDR3 gives the full variable domain: GAGVSQSPRYKVTKRGQDVTLRCDPISSHATLYWYQQALGQGPEFLTYFNYEAQPDKSGLPSDRFSAERPEGSISTLTIQRTEQRDSAMYRCASSAQLAGAETQYFGPGTRLLVL.

This chain links TRBV11-2 with TRBJ2-7, with D perhaps assigned TRBD1 or TRBD2 (5 bases each). Looked up from germline, CDR1 is SGHAT and CDR2 is FQNNGV. V was pared by 4 bases and J by 7 bases, with 14 bases between. The CDR3 has 13 amino acids. The CDR3 spells CASSWGISEEQYF. For the CDR3, the DNA is TGTGCCAGCAGCTGGGGGATAAGCGAAGAGCAGTACTTC.

In its sample, this clone was seen once. The chain is built from TRBV6-6 and TRBJ2-3, with TRBD2 as a possible D gene (6 bases). The ends were cut back, 4 bases at V and 3 bases at J, with 14 bases in the middle. The CDR3 has 15 residues. Germline values: CDR1 MNHNY, CDR2 SVGAGI (reference sequence). CDR3 in amino acids: CASSWGLGGTDTQYF. The CDR3 coding sequence is TGTGCCAGCAGTTGGGGCCTCGGGGGTACAGATACGCAGTATTTT.

V is TRBV5-1 and J is TRBJ2-1, with 11 bases lining up with TRBD2. The CDR3 extends over 16 amino acids. V trimming: 3 bases; J trimming: 8 bases; junction bases outside the gene matches: 10. Germline V gene sequence: CDR1 SGHRS, CDR2 YFSETQ. Here the CDR3 reads CASSSTFGLAGHEQFF. Written as DNA, the CDR3 is TGCGCCAGCAGCTCGACCTTTGGACTAGCGGGTCATGAGCAGTTCTTC.

The genes are TRBV7-2 and TRBJ2-7, with D maybe TRBD1 (5 bases). This CDR3 has 14 residues. V was pared by 4 bases and J by 4 bases, with 14 bases between. CDR1 SGHTA and CDR2 FQGNSA come from the germline V gene. The CDR3 DNA is TGTGCCAGCAGCTCCCCGGCAGGGTTGTACGAGCAGTACTTC. This encodes CASSSPAGLYEQYF.

The V gene is TRBV4-3, the J gene TRBJ2-1, with D maybe TRBD2 (6 bases). Germline values: CDR1 LGHNA, CDR2 YSLEER. Trimming took 2 bases from V and 6 from J, leaving 17 bases between them. The CDR3 consists of 16 residues. The CDR3 bases are TGCGCCAGCAGCCAAAAACTAGCCCTTGGGGGCAATGAGCAGTTCTTC. Translated: CASSQKLALGGNEQFF.

The CDR3 coding sequence is TGTGCCATCAGAGCCGATGGGAATCAGCCCCAGCATTTT. This sequence encodes CAIRADGNQPQHF. The J gene is TRBJ1-5, the V gene TRBV10-3; D remains ambiguous. Looked up from germline, CDR1 is ENHRY and CDR2 is SYGVKD. The CDR3 sequence is 13 residues long. V was pared by 6 bases and J by 4 bases, with 10 bases between.

The genes are TRBV25-1 and TRBJ1-1, with D maybe TRBD1 (5 bases). The CDR3 totals 14 residues. V was clipped by 3 bases and J by 10 bases, with 18 bases between them. Germline CDR1 and CDR2: MGHDK and SYGVNS. In DNA, the CDR3 is TGTGCCAGCAGTGACCCTCAGGGACGGTCAGGAGCTTTCTTT. Protein sequence: CASSDPQGRSGAFF.

This sequence joins TRBV9 and TRBJ2-2; D is unresolved. Germline V CDR1 and CDR2: SGDLS, YYNGEE. Trimming cost V 3 bases and J 6 bases, with 9 bases left between them. The CDR3 runs to 13 residues. The CDR3 sequence is CASSADRPGELFF. The CDR3 DNA reads TGTGCCAGCAGCGCCGATAGGCCCGGGGAGCTGTTTTTT.

The V and J genes are TRBV18 and TRBJ2-4; 10 bases fit TRBD1. This CDR3 has 18 amino acids. With 5 bases clipped from V and 0 bases from J, the junction kept 10 bases outside the gene matches. The germline CDR1 and CDR2 sequences are KGHSH and LQKENI. CDR3 coding DNA: TGTGCCAGCTCATCAACACGGACAGGGGGGCTAGCCAAAAACATTCAGTACTTC. It yields the protein CASSSTRTGGLAKNIQYF.

The chain uses TRBV7-6 and TRBJ2-5; D is possibly TRBD1 (6 bases). This CDR3 has 14 residues. Deletions cut 5 bases from V and 4 bases from J, with 14 bases between. Looked up from germline, CDR1 is SGHVS and CDR2 is FNYEAQ. The CDR3: CASSLGADPETQYF. Written as DNA, the CDR3 is TGTGCCAGCAGCCTGGGGGCGGACCCAGAGACCCAGTACTTC.

The gene calls are TRBV7-2 and TRBJ2-7; D may be TRBD2 (6 bases). The length of the CDR3 is 15 residues. Trimming pared 4 bases from V and 1 base from J, leaving 14 bases between. Germline V CDR1 and CDR2: SGHTA, FQGNSA. CDR3 loop: CASSWRASESYEQYF. DNA for the CDR3: TGTGCCAGCAGCTGGCGGGCTAGCGAATCCTACGAGCAGTACTTC.

V gene TRBV18 combines with J gene TRBJ2-2, with 9 bases aligning to TRBD1. V gave up 3 bases and J gave up 0 bases; unmatched junction bases: 5. There are 17 residues in the CDR3. Germline V CDR1 and CDR2: KGHSH, LQKENI. In nucleotides, the CDR3 is TGTGCCAGCTCACCCCAACAGGGGGCCGCGAACACCGGGGAGCTGTTTTTT. Translated, it gives CASSPQQGAANTGELFF.

Details on this clone: The same CDR3 also results from other DNA sequences found in this sample. The chain employs TRBV5-1 and TRBJ2-1, with TRBD2 matching over 10 bases. CDR1 and CDR2 from the germline V gene are SGHRS and YFSETQ. V dropped 3 bases and J dropped 5; count of bases not matched to a gene: 5. There are 15 residues in the CDR3. The CDR3 DNA follows: TGCGCCAGCAGCTGGGGACTAGCGACCGACAATGAGCAGTTCTTC. Amino acid sequence: CASSWGLATDNEQFF.

CDR3 amino acids: CASTGLAYNEQFF. Written as DNA, the CDR3 is TGTGCCAGTACGGGACTAGCCTACAATGAGCAGTTCTTC. The chain carries TRBV19 and TRBJ2-1; 8 nucleotides line up with TRBD2. V gave up 7 bases and J gave up 2 bases; unmatched junction bases: 1. Germline V CDR1 and CDR2: LNHDA, SQIVND (reference sequence). The CDR3 consists of 13 residues.

The chain couples TRBV10-2 to TRBJ1-5; D is ambiguous. CDR1 is WSHSY, CDR2 SAAADI, per germline. Trimming shortened V by 0 bases and J by 5 bases, and 8 bases separated the two germline ends. The CDR3 is 14 amino acids. This CDR3 is CASSESTRDQPQHF. The CDR3 DNA reads as TGCGCCAGCAGTGAGTCGACTCGGGATCAGCCCCAGCATTTT.

The V and J genes are TRBV6-5 and TRBJ2-2; weak D call: TRBD1 (6 bases). CDR3 size: 14 residues. The germline V gene encodes CDR1 MNHEY and CDR2 SVGAGI. V gave up 8 bases and J gave up 4 bases, with 14 bases separating them. The CDR3 sequence is CASAGTSATGELFF. As DNA, the CDR3 is TGTGCCAGCGCAGGGACAAGTGCCACCGGGGAGCTGTTTTTT.

The sample holds one count of this clone. The rearrangement joins TRBV29-1 to TRBJ2-5; 10 nucleotides agree with TRBD2. V gave up 3 bases and J gave up 2 bases; unmatched junction bases: 9. The CDR3 is made up of 16 amino acids. CDR1 is SQVTM and CDR2 is ANQGSEA in the germline V gene. CDR3 sequence (DNA): TGCAGCGTTGAGAGTCTAGCGGGAGTCGGGCAAGAGACCCAGTACTTC. It translates to CSVESLAGVGQETQYF.

This clone was seen a handful of times. V is TRBV6-4 and J is TRBJ2-1; D could derive from TRBD1 or TRBD2 (5 bases each). The ends were cut back, 6 bases at V and 10 bases at J, with 10 bases in the middle. There are 11 residues in the CDR3. CDR1 is MRHNA, CDR2 SNTAGT, per germline. The CDR3 coding sequence is TGTGCCAGCAGAAGGGACGCGGAGCAGTTCTTC. It translates to CASRRDAEQFF.

V is TRBV30 and J is TRBJ2-1; weak D call: TRBD2 (5 bases). Germline CDR1 and CDR2: GTSNPN and SVGIG (reference sequence). V shed 1 base and J shed 3 bases, with 13 bases lying between them. This CDR3 contains 15 residues. CDR3 sequence: CAWSAGVGDYNEQFF. The CDR3 DNA reads as TGTGCCTGGAGTGCCGGGGTGGGCGACTACAATGAGCAGTTCTTC.

For this clone: This sample also contains other DNA sequences that code for the same CDR3. The rearrangement links TRBV7-9 to TRBJ1-2; D unresolved. The V gene lost 0 bases and the J gene lost 5 bases, with 4 bases spanning the gap. The CDR3 covers 12 residues. Germline CDR1 and CDR2: SEHNR and FQNEAQ (reference sequence). Written as DNA, the CDR3 is TGTGCCAGCAGCTTAGCCGGGTATGGCTACACCTTC. Amino acid sequence: CASSLAGYGYTF.

This chain connects TRBV28 to TRBJ1-1; no firm D call. This CDR3 spans 14 amino acids. Germline assignment: CDR1 MDHEN and CDR2 SYDVKM. The V and J ends lost 2 bases and 1 base respectively, with 8 bases between them. The CDR3 region is CASSLPQANTEAFF. The CDR3 region has the DNA TGTGCCAGCAGTTTACCTCAGGCGAACACTGAAGCTTTCTTT.

The chain employs TRBV6-5 and TRBJ2-3; D perhaps matches TRBD1 (6 bases). The CDR3 is 15 residues long. V lost 0 bases to trimming and J lost 2 bases, with 9 bases between them. Germline-derived CDR1 and CDR2 are MNHEY and SVGAGI. CDR3 residues: CASSYSGADTDTQYF. The CDR3 DNA sequence: TGTGCCAGCAGTTACTCGGGGGCAGACACAGATACGCAGTATTTT.